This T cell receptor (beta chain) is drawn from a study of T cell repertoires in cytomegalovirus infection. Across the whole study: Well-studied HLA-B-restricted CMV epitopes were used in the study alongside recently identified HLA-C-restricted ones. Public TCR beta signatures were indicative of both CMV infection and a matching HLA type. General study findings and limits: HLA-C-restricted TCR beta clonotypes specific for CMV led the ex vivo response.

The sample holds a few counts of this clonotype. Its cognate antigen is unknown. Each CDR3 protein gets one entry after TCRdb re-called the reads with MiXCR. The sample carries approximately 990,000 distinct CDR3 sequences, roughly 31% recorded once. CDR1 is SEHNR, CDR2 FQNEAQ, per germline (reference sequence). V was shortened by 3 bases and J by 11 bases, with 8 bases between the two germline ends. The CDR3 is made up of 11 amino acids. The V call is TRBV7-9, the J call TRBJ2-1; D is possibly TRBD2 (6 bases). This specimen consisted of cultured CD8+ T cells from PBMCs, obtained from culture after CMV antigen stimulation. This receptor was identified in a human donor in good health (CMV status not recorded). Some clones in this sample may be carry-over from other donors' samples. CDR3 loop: CASSFGGKQFF. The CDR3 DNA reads TGTGCCAGCAGCTTCGGCGGGAAGCAGTTCTTC.